The clone carrying this TCR beta chain was seen more than once but under ten times. These data come from a study of cytomegalovirus exposure and HLA in healthy donors. This CDR3 has 12 residues. Germline CDR1 MNHEY, CDR2 SVGAGI. V shed 9 bases and J 4 bases; nucleotides not matched to a gene: 2. Primers included in the PCR were 60 Vbeta and 13 Jbeta primers. The method was immunoSEQ multiplex PCR; TCRdb's version includes in-frame clones alone and lacks a portion of them. The sample has roughly 180,000 clones; about 9% are singletons. V usage is TRBV6-5 and J usage is TRBJ1-4; 7 positions agree with TRBD1. This receptor was taken from a woman aged 25 to 39 in good health and CMV-seropositive. The sample comprised PBMCs. The CDR3 DNA reads TGTGCCAGTGGACAGGATAATGAAAAACTGTTTTTT. Its protein product is CASGQDNEKLFF.